The 32 T cell receptor beta chains below were found in one sample sequenced in a study of CD8+ T cells in alopecia areata. Treatment denoted: oral pan-JAK inhibitor, 5-10 mg twice daily. Sequencing used cDNA as its template, made by extracting RNA and reverse transcribing it. The method was immunoSEQ multiplex PCR; TCRdb's version includes in-frame clones alone and lacks a portion of them. The sample shows roughly 280,000 clones, 60% of them seen only once. This material consisted of CD4+ T cells sorted from blood, taken at roughly week 52, from a patient treated with tofacitinib. These receptors were obtained from a human donor with alopecia areata.

This clone was seen a handful of times. The chain recombines TRBV4-3 with TRBJ2-7, with D perhaps matching TRBD1 (6 bases). CDR3 size: 16 residues. Germline CDR1 reads LGHNA; CDR2 reads YSLEER. V was clipped by 0 bases and J by 2 bases, with 14 bases between them. The CDR3 loop reads CASSQDGTTGAYEQYF. CDR3 coding DNA: TGCGCCAGCAGCCAAGACGGGACAACTGGGGCCTACGAGCAGTACTTC.

The gene calls are TRBV29-1 and TRBJ1-2, with D unclear. In germline, CDR1 is SQVTM, CDR2 ANQGSEA. CDR3 length: 10 amino acids. The V end was cut by 6 bases, the J end by 3 bases, with 5 bases between. The CDR3 DNA is TGCAGCGTCCATGACTATGGCTACACCTTC. It encodes CSVHDYGYTF.

Regarding this clone: Here the CDR3 omits its conserved ending phenylalanine or tryptophan, so a read error is the likely source. The limits of the CDR3 on the DNA are not certain, so only TCRdb's listed CDR3 is given. The chain links TRBV19 to TRBJ2-7; the table calls TRBD2, which could not be checked here. The CDR3 numbers 8 amino acids, ends counted. Germline V gene sequence: CDR1 LNHDA, CDR2 SQIVND (reference sequence). CDR3 residues: CASLPGGA.

V and J are TRBV6-5 and TRBJ2-6; a possible D gene is TRBD2 (6 bases). Germline loops: CDR1 MNHEY, CDR2 SVGAGI. CDR3 size: 15 residues. V was trimmed by 6 bases and J by 2 bases, leaving 11 bases between them. The CDR3 nucleotides are TGTGCCAGCAGCGGGACTTCGCCTGGGGCCAACGTCCTGACTTTC. Residues: CASSGTSPGANVLTF.

The sample holds a few counts of this clone. The gene calls are TRBV30 and TRBJ1-1; a weak D match, TRBD1 (6 bases). The CDR3 is 13 amino acids. Per germline, CDR1 GTSNPN and CDR2 SVGIG (reference sequence). V lost 0 bases and J lost 6, with 11 bases in between. The CDR3 here is CAWSVGGRSEAFF. The CDR3 nucleotides read TGTGCCTGGAGTGTAGGGGGACGGTCTGAAGCTTTCTTT.

A few counts support this clone. This chain uses TRBV7-9 with TRBJ2-2; TRBD2 matches 10 bases. Per the germline V gene, CDR1 is SEHNR and CDR2 is FQNEAQ (reference sequence). Trimming at V came to 5 bases and at J to 5 bases, leaving 8 bases not matched to a gene. The CDR3 has 16 residues. CDR3 sequence: CASSERTSGGTGELFF. The CDR3 bases are TGTGCCAGCAGCGAAAGGACTAGCGGAGGTACCGGGGAGCTGTTTTTT.

V usage is TRBV7-2 and J usage is TRBJ2-7; 11 bases match TRBD1. In germline, CDR1 is SGHTA, CDR2 FQGNSA. With V trimmed by 5 bases and J by 6 bases, 9 bases remained unmatched. This CDR3 contains 15 residues. Here the CDR3 DNA reads TGTGCCAGCAGCCTTCAGGGACAGGGGGTCGGCGAGCAGTACTTC. Translation: CASSLQGQGVGEQYF.

This clone came up a few times. J is TRBJ2-3 and V is TRBV18; TRBD2 might be the D (6 bases). The V and J ends lost 3 bases and 6 bases respectively, with 22 bases between them. Germline CDR1 and CDR2: KGHSH and LQKENI. This CDR3 spans 17 amino acids. In DNA form, the CDR3 reads TGTGCCAGCTCACCCCCAACCGGGACTCCCAACGCGGATACGCAGTATTTT. This translates into CASSPPTGTPNADTQYF.

V is TRBV7-3 and J is TRBJ2-2; tentative D call: TRBD1 (6 bases). The CDR3 is made up of 14 amino acids. Per the germline V gene, CDR1 is SGHTA and CDR2 is FQGTGA. Deletions cut 3 bases from V and 6 bases from J, with 11 bases between. DNA of the CDR3: TGTGCCAGCAGCTTCGACAGGATGTCCGGGGAGCTGTTTTTT. It yields the protein CASSFDRMSGELFF.

The V and J genes are TRBV30 and TRBJ1-4; tentative D call: TRBD1 (5 bases). CDR1 and CDR2 from the germline V gene are GTSNPN and SVGIG (reference sequence). Trimming pared 3 bases from V and 4 bases from J, leaving 12 bases between. The CDR3 consists of 14 residues. The CDR3 loop is CAWRPGAHNEKLFF. In DNA form, the CDR3 reads TGTGCCTGGAGGCCCGGGGCGCATAATGAAAAACTGTTTTTT.

The genes are TRBV7-6 and TRBJ1-6; 7 bases fit TRBD1. Germline V gene sequence: CDR1 SGHVS, CDR2 FNYEAQ. V lost 5 bases, J lost 6 bases, and 4 bases stayed unmatched. The CDR3 has 14 residues. DNA for the CDR3: TGTGCCAGCAGCCAGGGGGTAGGTAATTCACCCCTCCACTTT. This sequence encodes CASSQGVGNSPLHF.

The chain combines TRBV6-1 with TRBJ1-1, with D maybe TRBD1 (6 bases). Germline CDR1 MNHNS, CDR2 SASEGT. This CDR3 contains 14 residues. V gave up 0 bases and J gave up 8 bases, with 13 bases separating them. CDR3 loop: CASSEARGAPEAFF. The CDR3, as DNA: TGTGCCAGCAGTGAAGCGCGGGGGGCTCCCGAAGCTTTCTTT.

This clone was picked up one time. The chain employs TRBV4-3 and TRBJ2-5; perhaps D is TRBD1 or TRBD2 (6 bases each). CDR3 length: 14 residues. The ends were cut back, 1 base at V and 4 bases at J, with 10 bases in the middle. CDR1 and CDR2 (germline): LGHNA, YSLEER. The CDR3 bases are TGCGCCAGCAGCCAAGGAGGGGGGCGAGAGACCCAGTACTTC. Translated: CASSQGGGRETQYF.

This clone came up a few times. V and J are TRBV5-1 and TRBJ2-7; 14 bases align to TRBD2. V shed 3 bases, J shed 3 bases, and the junction held 2 bases outside the gene matches. Germline values: CDR1 SGHRS, CDR2 YFSETQ. This CDR3 is built from 15 residues. CDR3 nucleotides: TGCGCCAGCAGCTCCGGGACTAGCGGGGGCTACGAGCAGTACTTC. Encoded protein: CASSSGTSGGYEQYF.

This clone was observed a handful of times. The J gene is TRBJ2-2, the V gene TRBV25-1; D is undetermined. V was shortened by 4 bases and J by 1 base, with 7 bases between the two germline ends. The CDR3 has 14 amino acids. Germline assignment: CDR1 MGHDK and CDR2 SYGVNS. The CDR3 loop reads CASSGRMNTGELFF. In DNA, the CDR3 is TGTGCCAGCAGTGGGAGAATGAACACCGGGGAGCTGTTTTTT. Full variable domain (rest looked up from reference TRBV25-1 and TRBJ2-2): EADIYQTPRYLVIGTGKKITLECSQTMGHDKMYWYQQDPGMELHLIHYSYGVNSTEKGDLSSESTVSRIRTEHFPLTLESARPSHTSQYLCASSGRMNTGELFFGEGSRLTVL.

Only a few counts were recorded for this clone. Mismatch with germline at one junction end may stem from a read error. The gene calls are TRBV7-7 and TRBJ2-3, with TRBD2 matching over 7 bases. The CDR3 loop spans 16 amino acids. Germline-derived CDR1 and CDR2 are SSHAT and FNYEAQ (reference sequence). CDR3 sequence (DNA): TGTGCTAGCAGCTTAGGCGCTAGCGGAATCACAGATACGCAGTATTTT. This codes for CASSLGASGITDTQYF.

The V and J genes are TRBV4-2 and TRBJ2-1; no definite D call. The V end was cut by 0 bases, the J end by 2 bases, with 14 bases between. This CDR3 has 17 residues. Germline CDR1 LGHNA, CDR2 YNFKEQ. CDR3 amino acids: CASSQDFQRYAYNEQFF. DNA of the CDR3: TGTGCCAGCAGCCAAGATTTCCAGCGCTATGCCTACAATGAGCAGTTCTTC.

This clone showed up just a few times. V usage is TRBV29-1 and J usage is TRBJ1-5; 7 positions agree with TRBD1. Germline lookup yields CDR1 SQVTM and CDR2 ANQGSEA. V lost 4 bases, J lost 2 bases, and 5 bases stayed unmatched. The CDR3 sequence is 14 residues long. The CDR3 sequence: CSVGTGVGNQPQHF. The CDR3 DNA is TGCAGCGTTGGAACAGGGGTGGGCAATCAGCCCCAGCATTTT.

The J gene is TRBJ2-2, the V gene TRBV7-3; no reliable D call. V was cut by 5 bases and J by 5 bases, with 15 bases left in between. The CDR3 extends over 15 amino acids. Germline V gives CDR1 SGHTA, CDR2 FQGTGA. Written as DNA, the CDR3 is TGTGCCAGCAGCCCTCAGTCGCTACGAACCGGGGAGCTGTTTTTT. It is translated as CASSPQSLRTGELFF. Drawing the rest from reference TRBV7-3 and TRBJ2-2, the complete variable domain is GAGVSQTPSNKVTEKGKYVELRCDPISGHTALYWYRQSLGQGPEFLIYFQGTGAADDSGLPNDRFFAVRPEGSVSTLKIQRTERGDSAVYLCASSPQSLRTGELFFGEGSRLTVL.

This clone was found a few times. The chain uses TRBV4-1 and TRBJ2-1; 9 bases agree with TRBD2. V lost 6 bases, J lost 10 bases, and 22 bases stayed unmatched. The length of the CDR3 is 18 residues. Germline CDR1 MGHRA, CDR2 YSYEKL. Here the CDR3 reads CASRKLLKWSGGPPEQFF. The CDR3 DNA reads TGCGCCAGCAGGAAGCTGCTAAAGTGGAGCGGGGGGCCACCAGAGCAGTTCTTC.

The chain has TRBV2 and TRBJ1-2, with 8 nucleotides matching TRBD1. CDR3 length equals 14 residues. With 3 bases clipped from V and 3 bases from J, the junction kept 3 bases outside the gene matches. Per the germline V gene, CDR1 is SNHLY and CDR2 is FYNNEI. CDR3 residues: CASSEGQDYYGYTF. The DNA for the CDR3 is TGTGCCAGCAGTGAGGGACAGGACTACTATGGCTACACCTTC. The whole variable domain, filled in from reference TRBV2 and TRBJ1-2, reads EPEVTQTPSHQVTQMGQEVILRCVPISNHLYFYWYRQILGQKVEFLVSFYNNEISEKSEIFDDQFSVERPDGSNFTLKIRSTKLEDSAMYFCASSEGQDYYGYTFGSGTRLTVV.

The chain has TRBV11-2 and TRBJ2-7; 9 bases line up with TRBD1. The length of the CDR3 is 15 residues. Germline V gene lookup returns CDR1 SGHAT and CDR2 FQNNGV. After removal of 5 bases from V and 3 bases from J, the junction contained 8 bases not matched to a gene. For the CDR3, the DNA is TGTGCCAGCAGCCAGCCAGGACAGGGGATCTACGAGCAGTACTTC. This gives the protein CASSQPGQGIYEQYF.

In the case of this clone: Other DNA sequences of this sample code for an identical CDR3. The V gene is TRBV25-1, the J gene TRBJ2-3; no clear D. Germline V gives CDR1 MGHDK, CDR2 SYGVNS. The CDR3 contains 12 residues. Trimming stripped 1 base from V and 2 bases from J, with 1 base between. The CDR3 bases are TGTGCCAGCAGTGAATTCACAGATACGCAGTATTTT. Its translation: CASSEFTDTQYF.

The genes are TRBV30 and TRBJ2-5; possibly TRBD2 for D (7 bases). Germline V gene lookup returns CDR1 GTSNPN and CDR2 SVGIG (reference sequence). This CDR3 is built from 13 residues. The ends were cut back, 4 bases at V and 5 bases at J, with 14 bases in the middle. CDR3 protein: CAWTSGGRETQYF. In DNA form, the CDR3 reads TGTGCCTGGACCTCGGGGGGCCGGGAGACCCAGTACTTC.

The rearrangement joins TRBV15 to TRBJ2-5, with 13 positions matching TRBD2. Germline V gene data show CDR1 as LNHNV and CDR2 as YYDKDF (reference sequence). There are 16 residues in the CDR3. Trimming at V came to 4 bases and at J to 4 bases, leaving 6 bases not matched to a gene. This CDR3 reads CATSTGRTSGGETQYF. CDR3 DNA: TGTGCCACCAGCACTGGACGGACTAGCGGGGGAGAGACCCAGTACTTC.

This chain connects TRBV29-1 to TRBJ1-2; TRBD1 matches 7 bases. This CDR3 spans 16 amino acids. Germline CDR1 SQVTM, CDR2 ANQGSEA. J lost 4 bases, V lost 3 bases, and 14 bases had no gene match. CDR3 loop: CSVDTAPQGNGYGYTF. Written as DNA, the CDR3 is TGCAGCGTTGACACAGCGCCACAGGGGAATGGCTATGGCTACACCTTC.

There are a few counts of this clone. The chain uses TRBV7-8 and TRBJ1-1; D is uncertain. Germline V CDR1 and CDR2: SGHVS, FQNEAQ. Trimming pared 7 bases from V and 0 bases from J, leaving 15 bases between. The CDR3 is made up of 15 amino acids. The CDR3 protein is CASNRERNMNTEAFF. DNA of the CDR3: TGTGCCAGCAATAGGGAAAGGAACATGAACACTGAAGCTTTCTTT.

CDR3 region: CASSVAPAGSLEKLFF. Written as DNA, the CDR3 is TGTGCCAGCAGCGTAGCGCCGGCAGGGTCTCTCGAAAAACTGTTTTTT. This chain joins TRBV9 and TRBJ1-4; perhaps TRBD1 as D (5 bases). V was pared by 0 bases and J by 8 bases, with 17 bases between. This CDR3 has 16 residues. Germline values: CDR1 SGDLS, CDR2 YYNGEE.

The chain employs TRBV30 and TRBJ1-1, with D uncertain. Trimming removed 4 bases at V and 2 bases at J, with 11 bases between. The CDR3 spans 13 residues. Germline V gene sequence: CDR1 GTSNPN, CDR2 SVGIG (reference sequence). The CDR3: CAWTPGRNTEAFF. The CDR3 DNA reads as TGTGCCTGGACCCCTGGCAGAAACACTGAAGCTTTCTTT.

The CDR3 region has the DNA TGTGCCAGCAGCGCCGGGGGAGCGCGTGAGCAGTTCTTC. Amino acids: CASSAGGAREQFF. The chain links TRBV9 to TRBJ2-1; perhaps TRBD2 as D (6 bases). Trimming shortened V by 3 bases and J by 9 bases, and 13 bases separated the two germline ends. Per the germline V gene, CDR1 is SGDLS and CDR2 is YYNGEE. The CDR3 sequence is 13 residues long.

The genes are TRBV6-1 and TRBJ2-1, with D unresolved. Germline V gene lookup returns CDR1 MNHNS and CDR2 SASEGT. This CDR3 is 15 amino acids long. The V end lost 7 bases, the J end lost 0 bases, and 13 bases lay between the germline ends. This CDR3 reads CASTPGRLSYNEQFF. The CDR3 DNA reads as TGTGCCAGCACCCCCGGCCGGCTCTCCTACAATGAGCAGTTCTTC.

The sample holds one count of this clone. The chain uses TRBV11-1 and TRBJ2-2; no firm D call. This CDR3 has 13 residues. Germline-derived CDR1 and CDR2 are SGHAT and FQDESV (reference sequence). The V gene lost 3 bases and the J gene lost 7 bases, with 9 bases spanning the gap. CDR3 bases: TGTGCCAGCAGCTTGCGTAGACTCGGGGAGCTGTTTTTT. Protein sequence: CASSLRRLGELFF.